In its sample, the clone carrying this T cell receptor (beta chain) was seen a few times. Its antigen is currently unknown. This entry comes from a study of cytotoxic CD8 clonotypes in ibrutinib-treated CLL. About the research overall: Among the patients, around ten presented as relapsed/refractory and about 16 as treatment-naive; some 17 showed unmutated IGHV. Partial response was seen in about 24 patients and complete response in 2; after median around 5.5 years, roughly 14 stayed remitted, about 12 progressed. Study-level results: Public clonotypes were uncommon and contracted or stayed stable on treatment.

Repertoires were generated with immunoSEQ multiplex PCR, while TCRdb's copy carries only in-frame clones and drops some. The sample lists about 140,000 clones; 60% to 85% were seen once. This receptor was taken from a human donor with chronic lymphocytic leukemia. The material was PBMCs, obtained after 12 months of ibrutinib treatment.

CDR3 sequence (DNA): TGTGCCAGCAGCGAACGACAGGGGATGAGCAATCAGCCCCAGCATTTT. Translated, it gives CASSERQGMSNQPQHF. The V call is TRBV7-8, the J call TRBJ1-5, with 8 nucleotides matching TRBD1. The V gene end was trimmed by 5 bases and the J gene end by 1 base; junction bases not matched to a gene: 7. Per the germline V gene, CDR1 is SGHVS and CDR2 is FQNEAQ. The CDR3 extends over 16 amino acids.